Listed here are 32 T cell receptor beta chains from one sample, sequenced in a study of blood T cell repertoires in COVID-19. Profiling relied on immunoSEQ multiplex PCR, and the TCRdb table lists in-frame clones only, not all of them. Of roughly 180,000 clones in the sample, 86% were seen once. Sequenced input: peripheral blood. These receptors were obtained from a man younger than 35 with acute or convalescent COVID-19.

The CDR3 bases are TGTGCCAGTCCAACAGGGGGGGGCAATCAGCCCCAGCATTTT. Protein sequence: CASPTGGGNQPQHF. The chain has TRBV28 and TRBJ1-5; 8 bases align to TRBD1. The CDR3 consists of 14 residues. V was pared by 9 bases and J by 2 bases, with 6 bases of the junction left unmatched. Germline V gene lookup returns CDR1 MDHEN and CDR2 SYDVKM.

J is TRBJ1-2 and V is TRBV14; TRBD1 might be the D (6 bases). V was trimmed by 1 base and J by 8 bases, leaving 17 bases between them. This CDR3 is 15 amino acids long. CDR1 is SGHDN, CDR2 FVKESK, per germline. CDR3 loop: CASSQVPGASKGYTF. CDR3 nucleotides: TGTGCCAGCAGCCAAGTTCCAGGGGCGTCTAAGGGCTACACCTTC. Variable domain in full (rest from reference TRBV14 and TRBJ1-2): EAGVTQFPSHSVIEKGQTVTLRCDPISGHDNLYWYRRVMGKEIKFLLHFVKESKQDESGMPNNRFLAERTGGTYSTLKVQPAELEDSGVYFCASSQVPGASKGYTFGSGTRLTVV.

In this sample, this clone turned up a few times. This chain links TRBV6-2 or TRBV6-3 with TRBJ1-5, with D unclear. Germline lookup yields CDR1 MNHEY and CDR2 SVGEGT. The CDR3 extends over 15 amino acids. The V end was cut by 0 bases, the J end by 4 bases, with 10 bases between. The chain's CDR3 is CASSYSATRNQPQHF. CDR3 DNA: TGTGCCAGCAGTTACTCTGCGACACGGAATCAGCCCCAGCATTTT.

The chain combines TRBV27 with TRBJ2-4; 9 nucleotides line up with TRBD1. Looked up from germline, CDR1 is MNHEY and CDR2 is SMNVEV (reference sequence). After removal of 6 bases from V and 9 bases from J, the junction contained 6 bases not matched to a gene. The CDR3 length is 13 residues. CDR3 DNA: TGTGCCAGCAGCTCGACAGGGGGTGGCATTCAGTACTTC. It is translated as CASSSTGGGIQYF.

This chain links TRBV28 with TRBJ1-5; 12 nucleotides align to TRBD1. From germline, CDR1 is MDHEN and CDR2 SYDVKM. Trimming at V came to 7 bases and at J to 6 bases, leaving 7 bases not matched to a gene. This CDR3 has 15 amino acids. CDR3 DNA sequence: TGTGCCAGCAATCCAGGGACAGGGGGCGTTCAGCCCCAGCATTTT. It specifies CASNPGTGGVQPQHF.

The chain links TRBV14 to TRBJ2-7; D remains ambiguous. The V gene lost 2 bases and the J gene lost 3 bases, with 5 bases spanning the gap. This CDR3 comprises 12 residues. The germline V gene encodes CDR1 SGHDN and CDR2 FVKESK. The CDR3 protein is CASSQTIYEQYF. The DNA for the CDR3 is TGTGCCAGCAGCCAAACAATCTACGAGCAGTACTTC.

This clone was counted only a few times. This chain connects TRBV28 to TRBJ1-5, with D hard to call. CDR3 length equals 15 residues. V was shortened by 4 bases and J by 0 bases, with 10 bases between the two germline ends. CDR1 is MDHEN, CDR2 SYDVKM, per germline. The CDR3 reads CASSWAAYSNQPQHF. The CDR3 coding sequence is TGTGCCAGCAGTTGGGCAGCATATAGCAATCAGCCCCAGCATTTT.

The genes are TRBV19 and TRBJ2-6; a weak D match, TRBD1 (5 bases). This CDR3 is 16 amino acids long. In germline, CDR1 is LNHDA, CDR2 SQIVND (reference sequence). V lost 6 bases, J lost 4 bases, and 16 bases lay in between. Here the CDR3 reads CASSWGGSSGANVLTF. The CDR3 coding sequence is TGTGCCAGTAGCTGGGGCGGATCTTCCGGGGCCAACGTCCTGACTTTC.

The CDR3 here is CASGNGGAAQHGYTF. The CDR3 nucleotides are TGTGCCAGCGGTAACGGGGGGGCGGCACAGCATGGCTACACCTTC. V gene TRBV6-5 combines with J gene TRBJ1-2, with a possible D match to TRBD1 (6 bases). V was cut by 8 bases and J by 6 bases, with 22 bases left in between. Germline lookup yields CDR1 MNHEY and CDR2 SVGAGI. CDR3 size: 15 residues.

The CDR3 is CASSTQYTGELFF. CDR3 nucleotides: TGTGCCAGTAGCACACAGTACACCGGGGAGCTGTTTTTT. V usage is TRBV19 and J usage is TRBJ2-2; unclear D gene. The germline V gene encodes CDR1 LNHDA and CDR2 SQIVND (reference sequence). Deletions cut 6 bases from V and 3 bases from J, with 8 bases between. The CDR3 has 13 residues.

This clone was observed once. The V gene is TRBV12-3 or TRBV12-4, the J gene TRBJ1-1; possible D gene TRBD1, 6 bases. The CDR3 length is 13 residues. The ends were cut back, 4 bases at V and 4 bases at J, with 10 bases in the middle. The CDR3 bases are TGTGCCAGCAGTTCGGGGGGGCTCACTGAAGCTTTCTTT. The encoded protein is CASSSGGLTEAFF.

J is TRBJ2-5 and V is TRBV7-9; 10 bases are shared with TRBD2. The CDR3 length is 18 residues. Germline loops: CDR1 SEHNR, CDR2 FQNEAQ (reference sequence). After removal of 5 bases from V and 1 base from J, the junction contained 13 bases not matched to a gene. DNA for the CDR3: TGTGCCAGCAGCCCCTGGGCTAGCGGGGGAATGATCCAAGAGACCCAGTACTTC. It specifies CASSPWASGGMIQETQYF.

The CDR3 sequence: CASSGVSGSEKLFF. For the CDR3, the DNA is TGTGCCAGCAGCGGGGTCTCGGGGAGTGAAAAACTGTTTTTT. The V call is TRBV27, the J call TRBJ1-4; unclear D gene. From germline, CDR1 is MNHEY and CDR2 SMNVEV (reference sequence). V lost 6 bases and J lost 7, with 15 bases in between. The CDR3 totals 14 residues. Supplemented by reference TRBV27 and TRBJ1-4, the full variable domain reads EAQVTQNPRYLITVTGKKLTVTCSQNMNHEYMSWYRQDPGLGLRQIYYSMNVEVTDKGDVPEGYKVSRKEKRNFPLILESPSPNQTSLYFCASSGVSGSEKLFFGSGTQLSVL.

V gene TRBV7-8 combines with J gene TRBJ2-5; 9 nucleotides agree with TRBD1. Germline values: CDR1 SGHVS, CDR2 FQNEAQ. This CDR3 region has 14 residues. Trimming at V came to 4 bases and at J to 6 bases, leaving 6 bases not matched to a gene. CDR3 DNA sequence: TGTGCCAGCAGCTCCCCGGGACAGGGAAAGACCCAGTACTTC. Its protein product is CASSSPGQGKTQYF.

V and J are TRBV6-4 and TRBJ1-6; TRBD1 might be the D (6 bases). CDR3 length equals 17 residues. The germline V gene has CDR1 MRHNA and CDR2 SNTAGT. V shed 4 bases and J shed 9 bases, with 22 bases lying between them. Here the CDR3 DNA reads TGTGCCAGCAGTGCTCGGTCGTACAGGGTTGGCGGTTCACCCCTCCACTTT. It encodes CASSARSYRVGGSPLHF.

This chain connects TRBV6-5 to TRBJ1-1; D might be TRBD1 (5 bases). In germline, CDR1 is MNHEY, CDR2 SVGAGI. V lost 6 bases and J lost 10, with 12 bases in between. This CDR3 has 11 residues. The CDR3 loop reads CASSRDSVAFF. DNA of the CDR3: TGTGCCAGCAGCCGCGACAGTGTAGCTTTCTTT.

This clone was detected only a few times. The rearrangement links TRBV7-8 to TRBJ2-7; D possibly corresponds to TRBD2 (5 bases). Germline CDR1 is SGHVS and CDR2 is FQNEAQ. The CDR3 covers 16 residues. V was pared by 4 bases and J by 5 bases, with 21 bases between. The CDR3 here is CASSSTQGLYGDEQYF. DNA of the CDR3: TGTGCCAGCAGCTCTACCCAAGGACTGTACGGGGACGAGCAGTACTTC.

The chain recombines TRBV7-9 with TRBJ2-7, with 8 bases aligning to TRBD1. The CDR3 runs to 16 residues. With V trimmed by 1 base and J by 1 base, 6 bases remained unmatched. The germline V gene has CDR1 SEHNR and CDR2 FQNEAQ (reference sequence). This CDR3 is CASSLVGGDRSYEQYF. The DNA for the CDR3 is TGTGCCAGCAGCTTAGTAGGTGGGGACAGGTCCTACGAGCAGTACTTC. The entire variable domain, with the rest obtained from reference TRBV7-9 and TRBJ2-7, is as follows: DTGVSQNPRHKITKRGQNVTFRCDPISEHNRLYWYRQTLGQGPEFLTYFQNEAQLEKSRLLSDRFSAERPKGSFSTLEIQRTEQGDSAMYLCASSLVGGDRSYEQYFGPGTRLTVT.

This clone was found a few times. The rearrangement links TRBV6-5 to TRBJ1-6; perhaps TRBD1 as D (5 bases). Between the trimmed V and J ends, which lost 7 bases and 10 bases, there was a span of 14 bases. This CDR3 is 13 amino acids long. Germline V gene data show CDR1 as MNHEY and CDR2 as SVGAGI. The CDR3: CASMFLGGSPLHF. Here the CDR3 DNA reads TGTGCCAGCATGTTCCTTGGGGGGTCACCCCTCCACTTT.

This sequence joins TRBV10-1 and TRBJ2-3; D gene uncertain. CDR3 size: 15 residues. V lost 0 bases to trimming and J lost 6 bases, with 13 bases between them. CDR1 is WNHNN and CDR2 is SYGVQD in the germline V gene (reference sequence). The CDR3 here is CASSESNGFGDTQYF. The CDR3 bases are TGCGCCAGCAGTGAGTCGAACGGGTTCGGGGATACGCAGTATTTT.

The chain carries TRBV6-1 and TRBJ1-1, with 7 bases that match TRBD1. CDR3 length: 18 residues. The germline V gene has CDR1 MNHNS and CDR2 SASEGT. V gave up 0 bases and J gave up 0 bases; unmatched junction bases: 10. CDR3: CASSEAGTEHPMNTEAFF. CDR3 nucleotide sequence: TGTGCCAGCAGTGAAGCGGGGACAGAACACCCTATGAACACTGAAGCTTTCTTT.

V is TRBV5-1 and J is TRBJ1-1; no reliable D call. This CDR3 has 15 residues. V shed 2 bases and J shed 1 base, with 12 bases lying between them. Germline assignment: CDR1 SGHRS and CDR2 YFSETQ. The CDR3 reads CASSFLEAKNTEAFF. CDR3 in DNA: TGCGCCAGCAGCTTTTTGGAGGCCAAGAACACTGAAGCTTTCTTT.

This clone was counted between two and nine times. The chain joins TRBV3-1 (or the pseudogene TRBV3-2) to TRBJ1-2; 8 bases fit TRBD1. Germline V gene sequence: CDR1 LGHDT, CDR2 YNNKEL (reference sequence). V trimming: 0 bases; J trimming: 6 bases; junction bases outside the gene matches: 9. CDR3 length: 16 residues. CDR3 in DNA: TGTGCCAGCAGCCAAGATTGGAGGACAGGGTCGGATGGCTACACCTTC. Amino acid sequence: CASSQDWRTGSDGYTF.

The rearrangement links TRBV28 to TRBJ1-5, with 9 bases fitting TRBD1. This CDR3 spans 16 amino acids. V lost 3 bases, J lost 5 bases, and 8 bases stayed unmatched. Germline CDR1 reads MDHEN; CDR2 reads SYDVKM. The CDR3 spells CASSFRDRVGDQPQHF. CDR3 bases: TGTGCCAGCAGTTTCCGGGACAGGGTGGGGGATCAGCCCCAGCATTTT.

The gene calls are TRBV18 and TRBJ2-1; 10 bases map to TRBD1. The CDR3 has 16 amino acids. Germline assignment: CDR1 KGHSH and CDR2 LQKENI. With 3 bases clipped from V and 8 bases from J, the junction kept 10 bases outside the gene matches. DNA of the CDR3: TGTGCCAGCTCACCGTCCGGGACAGGGGTTGTGGATGAGCAGTTCTTC. Its protein is CASSPSGTGVVDEQFF.

The chain is built from TRBV5-5 and TRBJ2-3; 16 bases match TRBD2. Germline CDR1 SGHKS, CDR2 YYEKEE (reference sequence). The CDR3 is 17 residues long. V trimming: 4 bases; J trimming: 2 bases; junction bases outside the gene matches: 4. The CDR3 region has the DNA TGTGCCAGCAGCCTAGGGACTAGCGGGGGGGACACAGATACGCAGTATTTT. It encodes CASSLGTSGGDTDTQYF.

This rearrangement joins TRBV7-9 to TRBJ2-2; no reliable D call. The germline V and J ends were trimmed by 1 base and 6 bases, with 6 bases remaining between them. The germline CDR1 and CDR2 sequences are SEHNR and FQNEAQ (reference sequence). CDR3 size: 13 residues. The CDR3 loop reads CASSLGESGELFF. The CDR3 nucleotides are TGTGCCAGCAGCTTAGGAGAATCCGGGGAGCTGTTTTTT.

The chain employs TRBV6-5 and TRBJ1-5; D is possibly TRBD1 (6 bases). CDR3 length: 15 amino acids. Trimming pared 8 bases from V and 3 bases from J, leaving 17 bases between. The germline V gene encodes CDR1 MNHEY and CDR2 SVGAGI. CDR3 in DNA: TGTGCCAGCCGCCCGACAGGCAGCTTCAATCAGCCCCAGCATTTT. Protein product: CASRPTGSFNQPQHF.

V and J are TRBV6-5 and TRBJ2-3, with TRBD1 matching over 9 bases. Germline-derived CDR1 and CDR2 are MNHEY and SVGAGI. V was pared by 2 bases and J by 6 bases, with 6 bases of the junction left unmatched. CDR3 length: 15 amino acids. The CDR3 DNA reads as TGTGCCAGCAGTTACGGGACAGGGAAATTGGATACGCAGTATTTT. Translated: CASSYGTGKLDTQYF.

The genes are TRBV6-5 and TRBJ2-5; 8 positions agree with TRBD2. The germline V gene has CDR1 MNHEY and CDR2 SVGAGI. The CDR3 is made up of 13 amino acids. Losses at the gene ends were 8 bases for V and 5 bases for J; bases not matched to a gene: 7. For the CDR3, the DNA is TGTGCCAGCGGGCGGGGGGTCCGGGAGACCCAGTACTTC. This gives the protein CASGRGVRETQYF.

Concerning this clone: The identical CDR3 is also encoded by other nucleotide sequences in the sample. The chain joins TRBV30 to TRBJ1-5, with D possibly TRBD1 on 5 matching bases. Germline V gene data show CDR1 as GTSNPN and CDR2 as SVGIG (reference sequence). With 2 bases removed from V and 2 bases from J, the gap between germline ends came to 7 bases. The CDR3 runs to 13 residues. CDR3 sequence (DNA): TGTGCCTGGAGTCAAGGGGGCAATCAGCCCCAGCATTTT. The encoded protein is CAWSQGGNQPQHF. Complete variable domain (other parts from reference TRBV30 and TRBJ1-5): SQTIHQWPATLVQPVGSPLSLECTVEGTSNPNLYWYRQAAGRGLQLLFYSVGIGQISSEVPQNLSASRPQDRQFILSSKKLLLSDSGFYLCAWSQGGNQPQHFGDGTRLSIL.

The V call is TRBV7-9, the J call TRBJ2-1; TRBD2 agrees at 9 bases. The CDR3 length is 15 residues. With V trimmed by 3 bases and J by 9 bases, 9 bases remained unmatched. The germline V gene encodes CDR1 SEHNR and CDR2 FQNEAQ (reference sequence). CDR3 in amino acids: CASSLLRGGDSEQFF. The CDR3 region has the DNA TGTGCCAGCAGCTTGTTGCGGGGGGGTGATAGTGAGCAGTTCTTC.